The 11 T cell receptor beta chains below were found in one sample sequenced in a study of tumor and adjacent non-tumor tissue in lung cancer. The library came from three nested PCR rounds adapted from ARM-PCR protocols. TCRdb analysed the multiplex PCR reads with MiXCR anew, one entry per CDR3 protein. Altogether 75,000 to 90,000 distinct CDR3 sequences are present, more than 75% being singletons, with the ten largest covering 21%. The template was RNA from unsorted bulk tissue. Distant lung tissue was collected more than 3 cm away from the tumor edge. The sample comprised distant non-tumor lung tissue. These receptors all come from a woman aged 45-65 years with non-small cell lung cancer.

This clonotype showed up just once. The junction shows a germline mismatch at one end, possibly a read error. The chain employs TRBV11-2 and TRBJ2-7; TRBD2 aligns across 8 bases. Looked up from germline, CDR1 is SGHAT and CDR2 is FQNNGV. There are 17 residues in the CDR3. The CDR3: CASSPRTSWRAMWEQYF. CDR3 coding DNA: TGTGCTAGCAGCCCCCGGACTAGCTGGAGGGCAATGTGGGAGCAGTACTTC.

A remark on this clonotype: A much larger clone lies one base from this, so it may be a read error. J is TRBJ2-7 and V is TRBV20-1; unclear D gene. This CDR3 is 12 amino acids long. Trimming removed 5 bases from V and 0 bases from J, with 8 bases in between. From germline, CDR1 is DFQATT and CDR2 SNEGSKA (reference sequence). CDR3 region: CSAQWVSYEQYF. CDR3 bases: TGCAGTGCTCAGTGGGTCTCCTACGAGCAGTACTTC.

With regard to this clonotype: One junction end does not reproduce the germline sequence, and a read error may be involved. V gene TRBV4-1 combines with J gene TRBJ2-7; tentatively, D is TRBD2 (6 bases). In germline, CDR1 is MGHRA, CDR2 YSYEKL. There are 14 residues in the CDR3. For the CDR3, the DNA is TGCACCAGCAGCCAAGATACGGGAGTCCGGGAGCAGTACTTC. Protein: CTSSQDTGVREQYF.

With regard to this clonotype: One end of the junction fails to match germline, which may point to a read error. The gene calls are TRBV5-6 and TRBJ2-2, with 9 bases that match TRBD2. This CDR3 spans 17 amino acids. Germline assignment: CDR1 SGHDT and CDR2 YYEEEE. CDR3 residues: CTSSLEGSGRSIGELFF. Written as DNA, the CDR3 is TGTACCAGCAGCTTGGAGGGTAGCGGGAGAAGTATCGGGGAGCTGTTTTTT.

The chain recombines TRBV1 with TRBJ2-2; the listed D gene, TRBD2, was not tested against the DNA. TRBV1 is termed a pseudogene. The CDR3 is made up of 18 amino acids. The CDR3: CTSSQDGSGSGRIEELFF. The DNA of the CDR3 is TGCACCAGCAGCCAAGACGGTAGCGGGAGTGGGAGGATCGAGGAGCTGTTTTTT.

This clonotype was detected only once. At one end the junction does not follow the germline gene, possibly because of a read error. The chain employs TRBV12-3 or TRBV12-4 and TRBJ2-2; 9 bases agree with TRBD1. This CDR3 has 16 residues. The CDR3 sequence is CARRPPQGANTGELFF. The CDR3 DNA reads as TGTGCCAGGCGGCCCCCACAGGGGGCGAACACCGGGGAGCTATTTTTT.

Points on this clonotype: A read error is likely, as this CDR3 ends without the conserved phenylalanine or tryptophan. The CDR3 nucleotides are TGCGCCAGCATGTGGGAGTACACCGGGGAGCTGTTTGTT. Protein product: CASMWEYTGELFV. The chain employs TRBV4-1 and TRBJ2-2; D is possibly TRBD2 (5 bases). This CDR3 spans 13 amino acids. V lost 7 bases to trimming and J lost 3 bases, with 9 bases between them. Germline CDR1 is MGHRA and CDR2 is YSYEKL.

This sequence joins TRBV5-4 and TRBJ1-1; 9 bases line up with TRBD1. Germline V gives CDR1 SGHNT, CDR2 YYREEE (reference sequence). V shed 3 bases and J 7 bases; nucleotides not matched to a gene: 22. The CDR3 contains 19 residues. The chain's CDR3 is CASSSGPTGTGSWKSEAFF. The CDR3 DNA reads TGTGCCAGCAGCTCCGGGCCGACCGGGACAGGGAGCTGGAAAAGTGAAGCTTTCTTT. Full variable domain (rest looked up from reference TRBV5-4 and TRBJ1-1): ETGVTQSPTHLIKTRGQQVTLRCSSQSGHNTVSWYQQALGQGPQFIFQYYREEENGRGNFPPRFSGLQFPNYSSELNVNALELDDSALYLCASSSGPTGTGSWKSEAFFGQGTRLTVV.

The chain is built from TRBV6-6 and TRBJ2-6; 9 bases are a match to TRBD1. The J segment lost 2 bases and the V segment lost 2 bases, leaving 7 bases of the junction unmatched. Germline V gene lookup returns CDR1 MNHNY and CDR2 SVGAGI (reference sequence). The CDR3 is 18 residues long. DNA for the CDR3: TGTGCCAGCAGTTACGGGGACAGGGCAGGACCTGGGGCCAACGTCCTGACTTTC. As protein: CASSYGDRAGPGANVLTF.

To note about this clonotype: The junction departs from germline at one end; a sequencing error may be responsible. This chain joins TRBV6-1 and TRBJ2-5; no definite D call. The CDR3 is 14 residues long. Germline values: CDR1 MNHNS, CDR2 SASEGT. The CDR3 nucleotides are TGTGCCAGCATGATAGGGCAAGCCCCGGAGACCCAGTATTTC. Translating gives CASMIGQAPETQYF.

This clonotype was seen only a few times. The chain uses TRBV11-1 and TRBJ2-1; 8 bases are a match to TRBD2. Germline V gene lookup returns CDR1 SGHAT and CDR2 FQDESV (reference sequence). This CDR3 is 15 amino acids long. V lost 5 bases, J lost 4 bases, and 7 bases stayed unmatched. The CDR3 DNA follows: TGTGCCAGCAGCCCAACTAGCGGTCCGTACAATGAGCAGTTCTTC. Its protein is CASSPTSGPYNEQFF. Variable domain in full (rest from reference TRBV11-1 and TRBJ2-1): EAEVAQSPRYKITEKSQAVAFWCDPISGHATLYWYRQILGQGPELLVQFQDESVVDDSQLPKDRFSAERLKGVDSTLKIQPAELGDSAMYLCASSPTSGPYNEQFFGPGTRLTVL.